A single sample gave rise to the 9 T cell receptor beta chains below, sequenced in a study of CD8 T cells in Susac syndrome. RNA, at about 0.45 to 1 ug, was reverse transcribed with random hexamers. TCRdb re-derived calls from the immunoSEQ multiplex PCR reads in MiXCR, one entry per CDR3 protein. The sample has 110,000 or so distinct CDR3 sequences, 90% to 98% seen once. Sequencing was done on a sample of CD4+ T cells from PBMCs. The receptors shown here come from a human donor in good health.

The V gene is TRBV20-1, the J gene TRBJ2-7; weak D call: TRBD2 (5 bases). The germline gives CDR1 DFQATT, CDR2 SNEGSKA (reference sequence). CDR3 length: 15 residues. V lost 0 bases and J lost 2, with 14 bases in between. The CDR3 here is CSARDIGGPPYEQYF. The CDR3 DNA sequence: TGCAGTGCTAGAGATATTGGCGGGCCTCCCTACGAGCAGTACTTC.

This chain connects TRBV9 to TRBJ2-6, with 8 bases lining up with TRBD1. V shed 3 bases, J shed 0 bases, and the junction held 2 bases outside the gene matches. The CDR3 has 16 amino acids. Germline V gives CDR1 SGDLS, CDR2 YYNGEE. The CDR3 sequence is CASSAGQGSGANVLTF. In DNA, the CDR3 is TGTGCCAGCAGCGCCGGACAGGGCTCTGGGGCCAACGTCCTGACTTTC.

This chain connects TRBV2 to TRBJ2-1; possible D gene TRBD2, 6 bases. The CDR3 is 12 amino acids. The V gene's germline CDR1 is SNHLY and CDR2 FYNNEI. V lost 6 bases, J lost 7 bases, and 10 bases lay in between. CDR3 sequence: CASSFSGNEQFF. DNA for the CDR3: TGTGCCAGCAGCTTTAGCGGTAATGAGCAGTTCTTC.

The V gene is TRBV5-1, the J gene TRBJ2-7; 8 bases align to TRBD2. The CDR3 loop spans 15 amino acids. The J segment lost 5 bases and the V segment lost 4 bases, leaving 11 bases of the junction unmatched. Germline CDR1 reads SGHRS; CDR2 reads YFSETQ. CDR3 sequence (DNA): TGCGCCAGCAGCAGCGGTCGGACTAGCTTGGACGAGCAGTACTTC. It is translated as CASSSGRTSLDEQYF. The full variable domain, rest sourced from reference TRBV5-1 and TRBJ2-7, is KAGVTQTPRYLIKTRGQQVTLSCSPISGHRSVSWYQQTPGQGLQFLFEYFSETQRNKGNFPGRFSGRQFSNSRSEMNVSTLELGDSALYLCASSSGRTSLDEQYFGPGTRLTVT.

The V and J genes are TRBV24-1 and TRBJ2-3; 9 bases match TRBD2. The ends lost 8 bases at V and 3 bases at J; junction bases unmatched: 5. CDR1 and CDR2 from the germline V gene are KGHDR and SFDVKD. This CDR3 has 14 amino acids. CDR3 amino acids: CATNRAGGTDTQYF. In DNA, the CDR3 is TGTGCCACCAATCGAGCGGGGGGTACAGATACGCAGTATTTT.

The chain joins TRBV6-6 to TRBJ2-3, with D uncertain. The CDR3 length is 12 residues. Germline assignment: CDR1 MNHNY and CDR2 SVGAGI (reference sequence). V gave up 6 bases and J gave up 4 bases, with 8 bases separating them. The CDR3 region has the DNA TGTGCCAGCAGGGCCTCGGCAGATACGCAGTATTTT. The encoded protein is CASRASADTQYF.

V usage is TRBV7-2 and J usage is TRBJ1-5, with D maybe TRBD1 (5 bases). This CDR3 comprises 14 residues. Germline V gene sequence: CDR1 SGHTA, CDR2 FQGNSA. Trimming removed 5 bases at V and 4 bases at J, with 12 bases between. CDR3 residues: CASSLQQGNQPQHF. In nucleotides, the CDR3 is TGTGCCAGCAGCCTCCAGCAGGGTAATCAGCCCCAGCATTTT.

The rearrangement uses TRBV5-1 and TRBJ2-1, with TRBD2 identical over 10 bases. J gave up 4 bases and V 1 base, and 2 bases lay outside the gene matches. The CDR3 contains 15 residues. Per germline, CDR1 SGHRS and CDR2 YFSETQ. The CDR3 protein is CASSLTSGAYNEQFF. CDR3 nucleotides: TGCGCCAGCAGCTTGACTAGCGGGGCGTACAATGAGCAGTTCTTC.

The rearrangement uses TRBV6-5 and TRBJ2-7, with D possibly called TRBD1 or TRBD2 (5 bases each). Germline lookup yields CDR1 MNHEY and CDR2 SVGAGI. Trimming took 4 bases from V and 0 from J, leaving 13 bases between them. The CDR3 sequence is 15 residues long. CDR3 in DNA: TGTGCCAGCAGTTCCTCCGGGACGGTCTCCTACGAGCAGTACTTC. Protein sequence: CASSSSGTVSYEQYF.